A selection of T cell receptor beta chains follows, all from one sample in a study of blood T cell repertoires in COVID-19. Only in-frame clones appear in the TCRdb table, and some are missing; sequencing was by immunoSEQ multiplex PCR. The table shows roughly 140,000 clones, with 65% to 90% occurring only once. The specimen sequenced was peripheral blood. These receptors all stem from a woman between 45 and 60 years old in a cohort sampled during active or convalescent COVID-19. CDR3s include the opening cysteine and the closing phenylalanine or tryptophan. The D gene is left open where the match is weak. Rows give clone size only sometimes, using once, few, many, or a class for an expanded clone.

CDR3aa: CASSQDGQGGDNSPLHF; CDR3nt: TGCGCCAGCAGCCAAGATGGACAGGGGGGCGATAATTCACCCCTCCACTTT; v_gene: TRBV4-3; d_gene: TRBD1; abundance: .; j_gene: TRBJ1-6
CDR3aa: CASGFQVAGGFFYNEQFF; CDR3nt: TGTGCTAGTGGTTTCCAAGTAGCGGGGGGATTTTTCTACAATGAGCAGTTCTTC; v_gene: TRBV12-5; d_gene: TRBD2; abundance: .; j_gene: TRBJ2-1
CDR3aa: CASSMGQPNTEAFF; CDR3nt: TGTGCCAGTAGCATGGGGCAGCCGAACACTGAAGCTTTCTTT; v_gene: TRBV19; d_gene: .; abundance: .; j_gene: TRBJ1-1
CDR3aa: CASSETGTSGGRNEQFF; CDR3nt: TGTGCCAGCAGTGAAACAGGGACTAGCGGGGGGAGGAATGAGCAGTTCTTC; v_gene: TRBV6-1; d_gene: TRBD2; abundance: .; j_gene: TRBJ2-1
CDR3aa: CATSRELAGIISGNTIYF; CDR3nt: TGTGCCACCAGCAGAGAATTGGCAGGCATTATCTCTGGAAACACCATATATTTT; v_gene: TRBV15; d_gene: .; abundance: .; j_gene: TRBJ1-3
CDR3aa: CASSIQGARGEKLFF; CDR3nt: TGTGCCAGCAGCATACAGGGGGCCCGGGGTGAAAAACTGTTTTTT; v_gene: TRBV7-2; d_gene: TRBD1; abundance: .; j_gene: TRBJ1-4
CDR3aa: CASVSTGGRTEAFF; CDR3nt: TGTGCCAGTGTTTCGACAGGGGGCCGCACTGAAGCTTTCTTT; v_gene: TRBV2; d_gene: TRBD1; abundance: .; j_gene: TRBJ1-1
CDR3aa: CASKIESATGELFF; CDR3nt: TGTGCCAGCAAAATTGAGAGTGCAACCGGGGAGCTGTTTTTT; v_gene: TRBV6-4; d_gene: .; abundance: .; j_gene: TRBJ2-2
CDR3aa: CASRQGRHTEAFF; CDR3nt: TGTGCCAGCCGACAGGGTAGGCACACTGAAGCTTTCTTT; v_gene: TRBV19; d_gene: TRBD1; abundance: .; j_gene: TRBJ1-1
CDR3aa: CASSQNRGQFF; CDR3nt: TGTGCCAGCAGCCAAAATAGAGGGCAGTTCTTC; v_gene: TRBV6-2/TRBV6-3; d_gene: .; abundance: .; j_gene: TRBJ2-1
CDR3aa: CASSRTGTLNEKLFF; CDR3nt: TGTGCCAGCAGCAGGACAGGGACCCTTAATGAAAAACTGTTTTTT; v_gene: TRBV7-2; d_gene: TRBD1; abundance: .; j_gene: TRBJ1-4
CDR3aa: CASSFSPGTSGKETQYF; CDR3nt: TGTGCCAGCAGCTTCTCCCCCGGGACTAGCGGGAAAGAGACCCAGTACTTC; v_gene: TRBV7-3; d_gene: TRBD2; abundance: .; j_gene: TRBJ2-5
CDR3aa: CAWREGAGYGYTF; CDR3nt: TGTGCCTGGAGAGAGGGGGCGGGTTATGGCTACACCTTC; v_gene: TRBV30; d_gene: TRBD1; abundance: .; j_gene: TRBJ1-2
CDR3aa: CASSQGPSEKLFF; CDR3nt: TGTGCCAGCAGCCAAGGTCCATCCGAAAAACTGTTTTTT; v_gene: TRBV3-1/TRBV3-2; d_gene: .; abundance: once; j_gene: TRBJ1-4
CDR3aa: CASSFGYRSPLHF; CDR3nt: TGTGCCAGCAGTTTCGGGTACCGTTCACCCCTCCACTTT; v_gene: TRBV12-3/TRBV12-4; d_gene: .; abundance: .; j_gene: TRBJ1-6
CDR3aa: CASSIAGTRPKTQYF; CDR3nt: TGTGCCAGCAGTATCGCCGGGACTAGGCCCAAGACCCAGTACTTC; v_gene: TRBV6-5; d_gene: TRBD2; abundance: .; j_gene: TRBJ2-5
CDR3aa: CASSIGQGSDEKLFF; CDR3nt: TGCGCCAGCAGCATCGGACAGGGGTCGGATGAAAAACTGTTTTTT; v_gene: TRBV5-1; d_gene: TRBD1; abundance: .; j_gene: TRBJ1-4
CDR3aa: CATSDRGETMNTEAFF; CDR3nt: TGTGCCACCAGTGACCGCGGGGAGACGATGAACACTGAAGCTTTCTTT; v_gene: TRBV24-1; d_gene: .; abundance: .; j_gene: TRBJ1-1
CDR3aa: CATSQRTLQETQYF; CDR3nt: TGTGCCACCAGCCAACGGACACTTCAAGAGACCCAGTACTTC; v_gene: TRBV15; d_gene: .; abundance: .; j_gene: TRBJ2-5
CDR3aa: CASSESSGGATNEKLFF; CDR3nt: TGTGCCAGCAGTGAATCGAGCGGGGGAGCCACTAATGAAAAACTGTTTTTT; v_gene: TRBV6-1; d_gene: .; abundance: .; j_gene: TRBJ1-4
CDR3aa: CASSIRTSGANNEQFF; CDR3nt: TGTGCCAGTAGTATAAGGACCTCAGGGGCAAACAATGAGCAGTTCTTC; v_gene: TRBV19; d_gene: .; abundance: .; j_gene: TRBJ2-1
CDR3aa: CASSRRGIGIYDEQFF; CDR3nt: TGCGCCAGCAGTCGGCGAGGGATCGGTATTTACGATGAGCAGTTCTTC; v_gene: TRBV23-1; d_gene: .; abundance: .; j_gene: TRBJ2-1
CDR3aa: CASSTGTGAIAGRGETQYF; CDR3nt: TGCGCCAGCAGCACAGGGACAGGGGCAATAGCGGGACGCGGAGAGACCCAGTACTTC; v_gene: TRBV5-1; d_gene: TRBD1; abundance: few; j_gene: TRBJ2-5
CDR3aa: CASSQAGLAGDEQYF; CDR3nt: TGCGCCAGCAGCCAGGCGGGACTAGCGGGGGATGAGCAGTACTTC; v_gene: TRBV4-1; d_gene: TRBD2; abundance: .; j_gene: TRBJ2-7
CDR3aa: CASSLEPNSNQPQHF; CDR3nt: TGCGCCAGCAGCTTGGAGCCTAATAGCAATCAGCCCCAGCATTTT; v_gene: TRBV5-1; d_gene: .; abundance: once; j_gene: TRBJ1-5
CDR3aa: CASSYGTDNNYGYTF; CDR3nt: TGTGCCAGCAGTTACGGGACAGACAATAACTATGGCTACACCTTC; v_gene: TRBV6-2/TRBV6-3; d_gene: TRBD1; abundance: .; j_gene: TRBJ1-2
CDR3aa: CASSSGNDGYYNSPLHF; CDR3nt: TGTGCCAGCAGTTCGGGAAATGACGGATACTATAATTCACCCCTCCACTTT; v_gene: TRBV27; d_gene: .; abundance: .; j_gene: TRBJ1-6
CDR3aa: CASSEGQPYEQYF; CDR3nt: TGCGCCAGCAGCGAGGGACAGCCCTACGAGCAGTACTTC; v_gene: TRBV5-1; d_gene: TRBD1; abundance: .; j_gene: TRBJ2-7
CDR3aa: CASSLSGSRTEAFF; CDR3nt: TGTGCCAGCAGCTTATCGGGAAGCCGGACTGAAGCTTTCTTT; v_gene: TRBV7-9; d_gene: .; abundance: once; j_gene: TRBJ1-1
CDR3aa: CSVDTRDNYGYTF; CDR3nt: TGCAGCGTTGATACCAGGGATAACTATGGCTACACCTTC; v_gene: TRBV29-1; d_gene: .; abundance: .; j_gene: TRBJ1-2
CDR3aa: CASSDSGGPGRYEQYF; CDR3nt: TGTGCCAGCAGTGATTCAGGGGGCCCAGGACGCTACGAGCAGTACTTC; v_gene: TRBV6-1; d_gene: TRBD1; abundance: .; j_gene: TRBJ2-7
CDR3aa: CASSLVRQGATNSPLHF; CDR3nt: TGCGCCAGCAGCTTGGTCCGACAGGGGGCAACTAATTCACCCCTCCACTTT; v_gene: TRBV5-1; d_gene: TRBD1; abundance: .; j_gene: TRBJ1-6
CDR3aa: CSARDIRGNTEAFF; CDR3nt: TGCAGCGCCCGGGACATTCGAGGGAACACTGAAGCTTTCTTT; v_gene: TRBV29-1; d_gene: .; abundance: .; j_gene: TRBJ1-1
CDR3aa: CASSRTYNEQFF; CDR3nt: TGTGCCAGCAGCCGTACCTACAATGAGCAGTTCTTC; v_gene: TRBV6-2/TRBV6-3; d_gene: .; abundance: .; j_gene: TRBJ2-1
CDR3aa: CASSGRDRESDITYNSPLHF; CDR3nt: TGTGCCAGTAGTGGCCGGGACAGGGAAAGTGACATCACCTATAATTCACCCCTCCACTTT; v_gene: TRBV19; d_gene: TRBD1; abundance: .; j_gene: TRBJ1-6
CDR3aa: CASSLSEQATNEQFF; CDR3nt: TGCGCCAGCAGCTTGAGTGAACAGGCGACGAATGAGCAGTTCTTC; v_gene: TRBV5-1; d_gene: .; abundance: .; j_gene: TRBJ2-1
CDR3aa: CASSLEAGGNNQPQHF; CDR3nt: TGTGCCAGCAGCTTGGAGGCAGGGGGCAACAATCAGCCCCAGCATTTT; v_gene: TRBV5-5; d_gene: TRBD1; abundance: .; j_gene: TRBJ1-5
CDR3aa: CASSFRTSNQPQHF; CDR3nt: TGTGCCAGCAGTTTCAGAACGAGCAATCAGCCCCAGCATTTT; v_gene: TRBV27; d_gene: .; abundance: .; j_gene: TRBJ1-5
CDR3aa: CASSLGGGLGNQPQHF; CDR3nt: TGCGCCAGCAGCCTAGGGGGTGGGTTGGGCAATCAGCCCCAGCATTTT; v_gene: TRBV4-1; d_gene: .; abundance: .; j_gene: TRBJ1-5
CDR3aa: CASSLTGYGDYGYTF; CDR3nt: TGTGCCAGCAGCTTAACCGGGTACGGGGACTATGGCTACACCTTC; v_gene: TRBV7-8; d_gene: .; abundance: .; j_gene: TRBJ1-2
CDR3aa: CASSGTSGGSYEQYF; CDR3nt: TGTGCCAGCAGCGGTACTAGCGGGGGCTCCTACGAGCAGTACTTC; v_gene: TRBV11-3; d_gene: TRBD2; abundance: .; j_gene: TRBJ2-7